This TCR beta chain was sequenced in a study of blood T cell repertoires in COVID-19. V was shortened by 3 bases and J by 4 bases, with 5 bases between the two germline ends. CDR1 and CDR2 (germline): KGHDR, SFDVKD. CDR3 length: 12 residues. Generated by immunoSEQ multiplex PCR, the TCRdb table keeps only in-frame clones and is missing some. Of about 180,000 clones detected, 86% appear once; the ten largest clones hold about 8.6%. The clonotype comes from a man aged 50-59 years with active or convalescent COVID-19. The sequenced sample was peripheral blood. The chain uses TRBV24-1 and TRBJ1-2, with D unclear. In nucleotides, the CDR3 is TGTGCCACCAGTGATGACATCTATGGCTACACCTTC. Residues: CATSDDIYGYTF.